Here is one TCR beta chain with its context. The protocol was immunoSEQ multiplex PCR, while the TCRdb copy is restricted to in-frame clones and leaves out a portion. This table holds fewer than 300,000 clones, about 82% found once. The sample comes from a study of blood T cell repertoires in COVID-19. The length of the CDR3 is 14 residues. V shed 4 bases and J 5 bases; nucleotides not matched to a gene: 5. Germline-derived CDR1 and CDR2 are SGHDT and YYEEEE. Sequences were obtained from peripheral blood. The V call is TRBV5-6, the J call TRBJ2-7, with TRBD2 matching 11 bases. The receptor comes from a man aged 45 to 65 with active or convalescent COVID-19. CDR3 bases: TGTGCCAGCAGCCTCCTAGCGGGAGGACACGAGCAGTACTTC. As protein: CASSLLAGGHEQYF.